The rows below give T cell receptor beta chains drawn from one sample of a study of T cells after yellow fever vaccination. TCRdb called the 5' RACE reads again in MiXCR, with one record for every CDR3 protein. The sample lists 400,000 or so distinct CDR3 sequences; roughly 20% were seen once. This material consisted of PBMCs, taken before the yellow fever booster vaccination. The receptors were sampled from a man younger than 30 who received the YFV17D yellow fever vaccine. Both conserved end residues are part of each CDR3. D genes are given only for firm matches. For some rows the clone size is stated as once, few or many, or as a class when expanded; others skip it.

cdr3_aa: CASSMGQPTLLLHF; cdr3_nt: TGTGCCAGCAGTATGGGACAGCCCACGCTTCTCCTCCACTTT; v_call: TRBV12-3/TRBV12-4; j_call: TRBJ1-6; d_call: TRBD1; clone_size: .
cdr3_aa: CASSSQLAGLGTQYF; cdr3_nt: TGTGCCAGCAGCTCTCAACTAGCGGGGTTAGGTACGCAGTATTTT; v_call: TRBV7-3; j_call: TRBJ2-3; d_call: TRBD2; clone_size: .
cdr3_aa: CASGGEHTEAFF; cdr3_nt: TGCGCCAGCGGGGGAGAACACACTGAAGCTTTCTTT; v_call: TRBV5-1; j_call: TRBJ1-1; d_call: .; clone_size: few
cdr3_aa: CASSRGDSPNYGYTF; cdr3_nt: TGCGCCAGCAGCAGAGGGGACAGCCCTAACTATGGCTACACCTTC; v_call: TRBV5-1; j_call: TRBJ1-2; d_call: TRBD1; clone_size: .
cdr3_aa: CASSQFWFDYGYTF; cdr3_nt: TGTGCCAGCAGCCAATTCTGGTTCGACTATGGCTACACCTTC; v_call: TRBV3-1; j_call: TRBJ1-2; d_call: .; clone_size: .
cdr3_aa: CASSYLGQAYGYTF; cdr3_nt: TGTGCCAGCAGTTACCTTGGACAGGCTTATGGCTACACCTTC; v_call: TRBV6-6; j_call: TRBJ1-2; d_call: TRBD1; clone_size: few
cdr3_aa: CASSLGLVGGGNRQFF; cdr3_nt: TGTGCCAGCAGCTTAGGTCTGGTGGGTGGCGGGAACCGGCAGTTCTTC; v_call: TRBV7-3; j_call: TRBJ2-1; d_call: .; clone_size: few
cdr3_aa: CASSLGVAQYF; cdr3_nt: TGTGCCAGCAGCTTGGGGGTGGCGCAGTATTTT; v_call: TRBV5-6; j_call: TRBJ2-3; d_call: .; clone_size: few
cdr3_aa: CASSLLQGPYEQYF; cdr3_nt: TGCGCCAGCAGCTTGCTTCAGGGGCCCTACGAGCAGTACTTC; v_call: TRBV5-1; j_call: TRBJ2-7; d_call: .; clone_size: .
cdr3_aa: CSARRQLDQPQHF; cdr3_nt: TGCAGTGCTAGACGACAGCTTGATCAGCCCCAGCATTTT; v_call: TRBV20-1; j_call: TRBJ1-5; d_call: .; clone_size: few
cdr3_aa: CASRSGDTQYF; cdr3_nt: TGCGCCAGCAGGAGTGGAGATACGCAGTATTTT; v_call: TRBV4-3; j_call: TRBJ2-3; d_call: .; clone_size: few
cdr3_aa: CASRTGTDYGYTF; cdr3_nt: TGTGCCAGCAGGACCGGGACGGACTATGGCTACACCTTC; v_call: TRBV7-2; j_call: TRBJ1-2; d_call: .; clone_size: many
cdr3_aa: CASSTNRDRVIDEQFF; cdr3_nt: TGTGCCAGCAGCACTAACCGGGACAGGGTCATCGATGAGCAGTTCTTC; v_call: TRBV5-5; j_call: TRBJ2-1; d_call: TRBD1; clone_size: .
cdr3_aa: CASSPAGGQKTQYF; cdr3_nt: TGTGCCAGCAGTCCCGCGGGGGGGCAGAAGACCCAGTACTTC; v_call: TRBV28; j_call: TRBJ2-5; d_call: TRBD2; clone_size: .
cdr3_aa: CASSLGPGTGGTEAFF; cdr3_nt: TGTGCCAGCAGCCTTGGGCCAGGGACGGGTGGCACTGAAGCTTTCTTT; v_call: TRBV5-6; j_call: TRBJ1-1; d_call: .; clone_size: .
cdr3_aa: CSARVMDRIYGYTF; cdr3_nt: TGCAGTGCTAGAGTCATGGACAGAATATATGGCTACACCTTC; v_call: TRBV20-1; j_call: TRBJ1-2; d_call: .; clone_size: few
cdr3_aa: CASSSHRDLQTDTQYF; cdr3_nt: TGTGCCAGCAGTTCCCATCGGGACTTGCAAACAGATACGCAGTATTTT; v_call: TRBV6-5; j_call: TRBJ2-3; d_call: .; clone_size: .
cdr3_aa: CAISEKVDRPLQETQYF; cdr3_nt: TGTGCCATCAGTGAAAAGGTGGACAGGCCGCTCCAAGAGACCCAGTACTTC; v_call: TRBV10-3; j_call: TRBJ2-5; d_call: TRBD1; clone_size: few
cdr3_aa: CASSPRPLGLIYEQYF; cdr3_nt: TGTGCCAGCAGCCCAAGGCCTTTGGGTCTCATCTACGAGCAGTACTTC; v_call: TRBV28; j_call: TRBJ2-7; d_call: .; clone_size: .
cdr3_aa: CASSRQGQSSYNSPLHF; cdr3_nt: TGTGCCAGCAGCAGACAGGGCCAAAGCTCCTATAATTCACCCCTCCACTTT; v_call: TRBV11-2; j_call: TRBJ1-6; d_call: TRBD1; clone_size: .
cdr3_aa: CASVFSGANVLTF; cdr3_nt: TGTGCCAGCGTGTTTTCTGGGGCCAACGTCCTGACTTTC; v_call: TRBV11-2; j_call: TRBJ2-6; d_call: .; clone_size: many
cdr3_aa: CASAWVDEQFF; cdr3_nt: TGTGCCAGCGCCTGGGTGGATGAGCAGTTCTTC; v_call: TRBV2; j_call: TRBJ2-1; d_call: .; clone_size: .